This T cell receptor beta chain was captured in a study of beta chain features in type 1 diabetes (dated by TCRdb to between 2017 and 2018). General notes on the study: Patients and healthy donors did not differ in mean age, gender distribution, total cell number or subset yield. A total of some 110 million sorted cells were examined across all samples, and a strong correlation was observed between cell number per subset and RNA yield. The study compared the TCRB repertoires of sorted circulating CD4+ T cell subsets in recently diagnosed type 1 diabetes patients with those in matched healthy donors. Whereas all 30 or so donors provided naive and central memory subsets, regulatory and stem cell-like memory subsets were isolated from just 8 patients and roughly eight healthy donors.

A single peripheral blood draw of around 120 mL on average was collected from each donor into heparinised tubes. Naive, central memory, regulatory and stem cell-like memory CD4+ T cells were sorted on a BD FACSAria II using a panel including CD45RO, CCR7, CD25, CD127, CD95 and CD27. A purity above 98% was achieved for all sorted populations. Right away, PBMCs were isolated by Lymphoprep density gradient centrifugation and were stained directly, with no culture step. Samples were stained and sorted in pairs, with one healthy donor and one patient per experiment, so that batch effects were minimized. The entire isolated RNA was reverse transcribed using the High Capacity cDNA Reverse Transcription Kit, and thus expressed TCRB transcripts were sequenced. Deep immunoSEQ sequencing was applied to naive, central memory and regulatory T cell samples, giving an average of roughly 3.5 million total reads per sample. After sorted cells were lysed in RLT buffer, RNA was extracted with DNase-treated RNeasy Micro or Mini kits, with the choice depending on cell number. Each cell subset was processed on its own to prevent cross-contamination, while patient and healthy donor samples were processed together. TCRB sequences were amplified from cDNA with the immunoSEQ multiplex PCR, producing 87-bp fragments spanning the CDR3 region. Sequencing of the amplicons was performed on the Illumina HiSeq platform. As for how the authors treated the data: PCR bias was corrected computationally using synthetic template baselines, and reads within Hamming distance 2 were collapsed, with unmergeable singletons discarded. Reads were aligned against IMGT so that V, D and J genes, CDR3 length and insertions or deletions at six rearrangement sites could be assigned. Clonotype counts were normalized to sorted cell number within each subset before computing true diversity and Gini coefficients with the tcR R package. Repertoire sharing was quantified using the overlap coefficient calculated on TCRB nucleotide sequences. Out-of-frame TCRB sequences from naive cells were analyzed as a proxy for the pre-selection repertoire. TCRdb carries this immuneACCESS record with in-frame sequences only. Its versions omit some clonotypes, under half of them owing to an unresolved V gene in the studies checked, with the rest unexplained. The DNA was the basis for D and trimming; V, J and clone size are from that table. The sample profile shows more than 550,000 clones; 11% to 15% of them were found once. The ten largest account for 0.035% to 0.045% of the sample.

CDR3 length: 16 amino acids, cysteine to phenylalanine. The CDR3 DNA has 48 bases and is translated from base 1. V and J lose 3 bases and 11 bases, and a span of 25 bases separates them. From the germline V gene, CDR1 is SGHTA and CDR2 is FQGNSA. As concerns this clone: The antigen this receptor binds is unknown. Within one base of it there is no much larger clone, and no base qualities were kept.

Study-wide findings and limitations: At VDJ recombination sites, type 1 diabetes patients had fewer insertions and more deleted nucleotides, which implies abnormalities in thymic rearrangement. Because cDNA rather than genomic DNA was sequenced, highly expressing activated cells could have been over-represented, although no difference in activation and CD3 levels was found between groups. In all four CD4+ subsets, TCRB CDR3 length was moderately but significantly shorter in type 1 diabetes patients. The naive, central memory and regulatory TCRB repertoires appeared to resemble one another more closely among patients than among healthy donors. Shorter templates might be favored by PCR, yet because patient and control samples were amplified and corrected together, any such skew would affect both groups equally. Only small numbers of individuals were included in the HLA sub-analyses, which left unresolved whether HLA type had any influence on TCRB rearrangement.

The TCR originated in a man younger than 35 with type 1 diabetes. Sequencing was done on a sample of naive CD4+ T cells from blood. In light of the paper, this sample's cell subset or site label describes: true naive CD4+ T cells. The sequence joins TRBV7-2 to TRBJ1-1; the D gene is perhaps TRBD1, on 5 matching bases. CDR3 sequence: CASSFPLGSLGPGAFF. The bases are TGTGCCAGCAGCTTCCCCCTTGGCAGCCTGGGACCTGGGGCTTTCTTT.